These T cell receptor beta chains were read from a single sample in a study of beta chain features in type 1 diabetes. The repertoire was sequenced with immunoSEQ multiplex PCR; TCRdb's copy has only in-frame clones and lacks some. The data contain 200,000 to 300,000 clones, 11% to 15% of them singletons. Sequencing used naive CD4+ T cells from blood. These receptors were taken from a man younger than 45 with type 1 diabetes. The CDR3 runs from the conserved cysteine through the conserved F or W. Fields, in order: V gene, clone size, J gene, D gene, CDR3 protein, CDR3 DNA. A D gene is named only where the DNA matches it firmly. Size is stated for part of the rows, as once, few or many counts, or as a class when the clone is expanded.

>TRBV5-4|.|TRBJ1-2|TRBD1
CASSPDRIYGYTF
TGTGCCAGCAGCCCGGACAGGATCTATGGCTACACCTTC
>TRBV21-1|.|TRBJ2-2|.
CASSKSAGQGENTGELFF
TGTGCCAGCAGCAAATCTGCTGGACAGGGCGAGAACACCGGGGAGCTGTTTTTT
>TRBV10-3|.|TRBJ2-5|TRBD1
CAIRRDRLQETQYF
TGTGCCATCAGAAGGGACAGATTACAAGAGACCCAGTACTTC
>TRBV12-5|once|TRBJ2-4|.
CASGLIIQGRAKNIQYF
TGTGCTAGTGGTTTGATAATACAGGGTAGGGCCAAAAACATTCAGTACTTC
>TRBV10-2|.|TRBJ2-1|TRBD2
CAIRGTSGGALLLNEQFF
TGCGCCATTCGGGGGACTAGCGGGGGGGCCCTTCTCCTCAATGAGCAGTTCTTC
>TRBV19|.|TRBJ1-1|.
CASRLGRGTGAEAFF
TGTGCCAGTAGACTCGGACGGGGAACCGGGGCTGAAGCTTTCTTT
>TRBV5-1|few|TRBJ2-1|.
CASSLGTPANEQFF
TGCGCCAGCAGCTTGGGGACACCAGCCAATGAGCAGTTCTTC
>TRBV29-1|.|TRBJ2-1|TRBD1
CSGRILRTGYNEQFF
TGCAGCGGACGCATTCTCCGGACAGGCTACAATGAGCAGTTCTTC
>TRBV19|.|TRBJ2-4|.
CASSQGGLAKNIQYF
TGTGCCAGTAGTCAAGGGGGTCTAGCCAAAAACATTCAGTACTTC
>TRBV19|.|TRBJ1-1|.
CASSPTGIDTEAFF
TGTGCCAGTAGTCCAACGGGTATTGACACTGAAGCTTTCTTT
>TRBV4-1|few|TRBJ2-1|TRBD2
CASSLAPGGVSYNEQFF
TGCGCCAGCAGCCTGGCCCCGGGGGGGGTCTCCTACAATGAGCAGTTCTTC
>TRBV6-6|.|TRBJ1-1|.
CASSSSFGTEAFF
TGTGCCAGCAGTTCCAGCTTCGGGACTGAAGCTTTCTTT
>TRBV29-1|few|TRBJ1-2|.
CSVAVQEQLSGGYTF
TGCAGCGTTGCAGTCCAGGAGCAACTTAGCGGTGGCTACACCTTC
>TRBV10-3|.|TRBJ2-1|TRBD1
CAISELQGGLNEQFF
TGTGCCATCAGTGAGTTACAGGGGGGCCTGAATGAGCAGTTCTTC
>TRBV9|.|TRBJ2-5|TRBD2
CASSVDGGGAQETQYF
TGTGCCAGCAGCGTAGATGGCGGGGGGGCCCAGGAGACCCAGTACTTC
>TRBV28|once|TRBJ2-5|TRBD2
CASIPGGRGETQYF
TGTGCCAGCATCCCGGGAGGGCGGGGGGAGACCCAGTACTTC
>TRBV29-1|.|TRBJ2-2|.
CSVVEGTFTGELFF
TGCAGCGTTGTCGAAGGGACTTTTACCGGGGAGCTGTTTTTT
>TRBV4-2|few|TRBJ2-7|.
CASSQDGLKNEQYF
TGTGCCAGCAGCCAAGATGGCCTTAAGAACGAGCAGTACTTC
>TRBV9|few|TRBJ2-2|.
CASSVGASAITGELFF
TGTGCCAGCAGCGTAGGGGCTAGCGCTATCACCGGGGAGCTGTTTTTT
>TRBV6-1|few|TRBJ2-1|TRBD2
CASSGSGSSLSYNEQFF
TGTGCCAGCAGTGGTAGCGGGTCTAGTCTCTCCTACAATGAGCAGTTCTTC
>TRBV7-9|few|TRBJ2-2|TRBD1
CASSPDREGTGELFF
TGTGCCAGCAGCCCCGACAGGGAAGGTACCGGGGAGCTGTTTTTT
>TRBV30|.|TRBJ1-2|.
CAWRVKGGRGYTF
TGTGCCTGGAGAGTGAAGGGGGGGCGGGGCTACACCTTC
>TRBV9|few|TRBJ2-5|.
CASSLQGIGETQYF
TGTGCCAGCAGCCTTCAGGGTATAGGGGAGACCCAGTACTTC
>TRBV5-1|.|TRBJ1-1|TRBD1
CASSPGQGDTEAFF
TGCGCCAGCAGCCCCGGACAGGGCGACACTGAAGCTTTCTTT
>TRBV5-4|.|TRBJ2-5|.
CASRLQSVEETQYF
TGTGCCAGCAGGCTACAGAGTGTTGAAGAGACCCAGTACTTC
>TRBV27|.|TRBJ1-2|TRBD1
CASTTTGLNYGYTF
TGTGCCAGCACCACGACAGGGCTTAACTATGGCTACACCTTC
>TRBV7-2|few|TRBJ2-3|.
CASSLRGRSTDTQYF
TGTGCCAGCAGCTTACGAGGGCGGAGCACAGATACGCAGTATTTT
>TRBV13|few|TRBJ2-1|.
CASSDLGSYNEQFF
TGTGCCAGCAGCGACTTGGGCTCCTACAATGAGCAGTTCTTC
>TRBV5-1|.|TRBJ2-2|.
CASSLDGRNTGELFF
TGCGCCAGCAGCTTGGATGGCAGGAACACCGGGGAGCTGTTTTTT
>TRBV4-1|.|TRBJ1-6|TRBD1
CASRGTGESYNSPLHF
TGCGCCAGCCGGGGGACAGGGGAATCCTATAATTCACCCCTCCACTTT
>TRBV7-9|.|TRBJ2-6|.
CASSLVPLSGANVLTF
TGTGCCAGCAGCTTAGTCCCCCTCTCTGGGGCCAACGTCCTGACTTTC
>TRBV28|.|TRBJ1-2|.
CASSLFPARRGGGYTF
TGTGCCAGCAGTTTATTCCCCGCGCGGAGGGGGGGCGGCTACACCTTC
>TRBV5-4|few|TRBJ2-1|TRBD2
CASSKYTSESYNEQFF
TGTGCCAGCAGCAAATATACTAGCGAGTCCTACAATGAGCAGTTCTTC
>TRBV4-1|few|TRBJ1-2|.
CASSQVGRGFGYTF
TGCGCCAGCAGCCAAGTGGGCAGGGGCTTTGGCTACACCTTC
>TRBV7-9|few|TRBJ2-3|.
CASSRTGSTDTQYF
TGTGCCAGCAGCCGTACAGGGAGCACAGATACGCAGTATTTT
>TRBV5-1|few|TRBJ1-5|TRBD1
CASSPGQAVDQPQHF
TGCGCCAGCAGCCCGGGACAGGCGGTCGATCAGCCCCAGCATTTT
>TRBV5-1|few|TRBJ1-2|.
CASSGAEGVYGYTF
TGCGCCAGCTCAGGGGCCGAGGGGGTCTATGGCTACACCTTC
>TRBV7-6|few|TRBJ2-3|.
CASSPGVGTDTQYF
TGTGCCAGCAGTCCCGGAGTTGGCACAGATACGCAGTATTTT
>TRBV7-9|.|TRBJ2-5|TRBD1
CASSLGDRGIEETQYF
TGTGCCAGCAGCTTAGGGGACAGGGGGATTGAGGAGACCCAGTACTTC
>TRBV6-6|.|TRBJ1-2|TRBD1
CASRPGGSNYGYTF
TGTGCCAGCCGCCCAGGGGGTTCTAACTATGGCTACACCTTC
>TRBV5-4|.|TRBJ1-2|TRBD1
CASSLVGTDYGYTF
TGTGCCAGCAGCTTGGTAGGGACAGACTATGGCTACACCTTC
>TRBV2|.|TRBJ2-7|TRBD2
CASRSTSGSYEQYF
TGTGCCAGCAGATCCACTAGCGGGAGTTACGAGCAGTACTTC
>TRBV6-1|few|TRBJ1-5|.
CASGATVNQPQHF
TGTGCCAGCGGGGCGACAGTCAATCAGCCCCAGCATTTT
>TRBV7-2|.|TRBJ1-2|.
CASSFAALEDGYTF
TGTGCCAGCAGCTTCGCCGCCCTCGAGGATGGCTACACCTTC
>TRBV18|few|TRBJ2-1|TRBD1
CASSPGQGYNEQFF
TGTGCCAGCTCTCCGGGACAGGGCTACAATGAGCAGTTCTTC
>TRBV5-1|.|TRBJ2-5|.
CASSTEETQYF
TGCGCCAGCAGCACGGAAGAGACCCAGTACTTC
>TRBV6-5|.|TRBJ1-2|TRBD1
CASSYSSTGGYGYTF
TGTGCCAGCAGTTACTCTTCGACAGGGGGGTATGGCTACACCTTC
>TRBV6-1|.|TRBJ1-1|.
CASTQLGHNAEAFF
TGTGCCAGCACCCAGTTGGGGCATAACGCTGAAGCTTTCTTT